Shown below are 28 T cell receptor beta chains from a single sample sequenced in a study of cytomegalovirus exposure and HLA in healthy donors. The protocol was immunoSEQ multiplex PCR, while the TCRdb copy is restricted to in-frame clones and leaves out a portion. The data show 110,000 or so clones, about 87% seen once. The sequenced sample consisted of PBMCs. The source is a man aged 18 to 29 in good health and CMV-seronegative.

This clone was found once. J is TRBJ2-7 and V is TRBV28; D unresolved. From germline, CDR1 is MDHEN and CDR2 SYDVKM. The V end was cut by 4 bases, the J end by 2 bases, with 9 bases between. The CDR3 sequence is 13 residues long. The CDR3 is CASSSGPPYEQYF. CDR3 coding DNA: TGTGCCAGCAGTTCTGGGCCCCCCTACGAGCAGTACTTC.

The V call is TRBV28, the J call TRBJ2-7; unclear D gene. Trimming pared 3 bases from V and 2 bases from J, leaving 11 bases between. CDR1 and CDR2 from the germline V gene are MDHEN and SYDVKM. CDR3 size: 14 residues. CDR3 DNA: TGTGCCAGCAGTTTTCCCGCCGGTGCCTACGAGCAGTACTTC. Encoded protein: CASSFPAGAYEQYF.

The CDR3 is CASSAGIHEKLFF. The CDR3 DNA sequence: TGTGCCAGCTCAGCCGGGATACATGAAAAACTGTTTTTT. The chain is built from TRBV18 and TRBJ1-4; no clear D. CDR1 and CDR2 from the germline V gene are KGHSH and LQKENI. This CDR3 comprises 13 residues. V shed 5 bases and J shed 6 bases, with 10 bases lying between them. Looking up the rest from reference TRBV18 and TRBJ1-4 gives the full variable domain: NAGVMQNPRHLVRRRGQEARLRCSPMKGHSHVYWYRQLPEEGLKFMVYLQKENIIDESGMPKERFSAEFPKEGPSILRIQQVVRGDSAAYFCASSAGIHEKLFFGSGTQLSVL.

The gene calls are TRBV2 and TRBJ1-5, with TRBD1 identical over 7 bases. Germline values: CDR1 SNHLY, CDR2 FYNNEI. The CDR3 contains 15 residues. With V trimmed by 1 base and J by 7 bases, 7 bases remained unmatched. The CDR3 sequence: CASSEGTGRTQPQHF. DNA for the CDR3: TGTGCCAGCAGTGAAGGGACAGGTAGGACACAGCCCCAGCATTTT.

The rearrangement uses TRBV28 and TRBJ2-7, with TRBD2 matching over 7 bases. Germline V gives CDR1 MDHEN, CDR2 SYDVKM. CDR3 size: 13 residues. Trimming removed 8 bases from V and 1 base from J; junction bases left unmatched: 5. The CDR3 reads CASGGDPSYEQYF. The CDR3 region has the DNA TGTGCCAGCGGGGGGGACCCATCCTACGAGCAGTACTTC.

Here the CDR3 DNA reads TGCGCCAGCAGCCTAGACCGTAACTATGGCTACACCTTC. Translating gives CASSLDRNYGYTF. The chain combines TRBV4-1 with TRBJ1-2; D is ambiguous. The germline V and J ends were trimmed by 4 bases and 1 base, with 7 bases remaining between them. The germline V gene has CDR1 MGHRA and CDR2 YSYEKL. The CDR3 totals 13 residues.

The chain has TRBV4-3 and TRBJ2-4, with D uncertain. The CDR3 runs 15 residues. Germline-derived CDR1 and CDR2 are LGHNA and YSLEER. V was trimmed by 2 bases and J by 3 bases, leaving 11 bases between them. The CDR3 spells CASSQIDGDKNIQYF. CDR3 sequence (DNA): TGCGCCAGCAGCCAAATTGACGGAGACAAAAACATTCAGTACTTC.

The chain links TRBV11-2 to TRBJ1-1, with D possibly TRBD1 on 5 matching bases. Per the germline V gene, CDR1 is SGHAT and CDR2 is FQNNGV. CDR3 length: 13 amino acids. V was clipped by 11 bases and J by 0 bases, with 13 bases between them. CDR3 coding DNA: TGTGCCGCTAAGCGGGGCTTGAACACTGAAGCTTTCTTT. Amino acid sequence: CAAKRGLNTEAFF. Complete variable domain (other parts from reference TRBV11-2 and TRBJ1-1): EAGVAQSPRYKIIEKRQSVAFWCNPISGHATLYWYQQILGQGPKLLIQFQNNGVVDDSQLPKDRFSAERLKGVDSTLKIQPAKLEDSAVYLCAAKRGLNTEAFFGQGTRLTVV.

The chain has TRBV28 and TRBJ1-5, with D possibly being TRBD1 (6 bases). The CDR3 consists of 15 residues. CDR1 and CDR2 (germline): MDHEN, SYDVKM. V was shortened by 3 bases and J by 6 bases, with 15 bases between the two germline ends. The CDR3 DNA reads TGTGCCAGCAGTTTGTTACGTACAGGGCCTCAGCCCCAGCATTTT. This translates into CASSLLRTGPQPQHF.

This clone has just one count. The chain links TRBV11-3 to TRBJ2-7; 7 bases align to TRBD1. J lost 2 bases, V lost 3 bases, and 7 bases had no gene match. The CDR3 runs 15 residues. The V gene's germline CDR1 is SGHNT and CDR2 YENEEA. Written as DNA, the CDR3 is TGTGCCAGCAGCTTGGGGCCAGGGGGAACCTACGAGCAGTACTTC. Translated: CASSLGPGGTYEQYF.

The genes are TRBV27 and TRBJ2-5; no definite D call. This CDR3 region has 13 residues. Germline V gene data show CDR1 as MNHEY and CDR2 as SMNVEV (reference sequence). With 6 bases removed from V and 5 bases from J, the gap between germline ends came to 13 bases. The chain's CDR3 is CASSEIAFETQYF. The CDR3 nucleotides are TGTGCCAGCAGCGAAATTGCGTTCGAGACCCAGTACTTC.

CDR3 in DNA: TGTGCCAGCAGCCCACCCGGGAATGAGCAGTTCTTC. It specifies CASSPPGNEQFF. The chain recombines TRBV7-9 with TRBJ2-1; D ambiguous. Looked up from germline, CDR1 is SEHNR and CDR2 is FQNEAQ (reference sequence). CDR3 length equals 12 residues. Trimming cost V 5 bases and J 7 bases, with 9 bases left between them.

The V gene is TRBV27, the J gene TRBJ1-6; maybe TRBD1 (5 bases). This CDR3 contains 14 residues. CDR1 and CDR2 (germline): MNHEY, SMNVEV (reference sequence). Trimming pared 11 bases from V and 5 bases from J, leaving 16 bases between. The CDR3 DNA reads TGTGCCGTGGCTCGGGACTTTAATAATTCACCCCTCCACTTT. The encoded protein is CAVARDFNNSPLHF.

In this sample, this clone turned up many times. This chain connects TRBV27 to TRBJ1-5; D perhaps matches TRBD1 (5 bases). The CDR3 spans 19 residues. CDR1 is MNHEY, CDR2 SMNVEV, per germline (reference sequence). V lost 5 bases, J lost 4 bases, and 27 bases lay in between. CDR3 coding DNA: TGTGCCAGCAGTCCCATAGCTCCGACAGCGATAGGCGAAAATCAGCCCCAGCATTTT. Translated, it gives CASSPIAPTAIGENQPQHF.

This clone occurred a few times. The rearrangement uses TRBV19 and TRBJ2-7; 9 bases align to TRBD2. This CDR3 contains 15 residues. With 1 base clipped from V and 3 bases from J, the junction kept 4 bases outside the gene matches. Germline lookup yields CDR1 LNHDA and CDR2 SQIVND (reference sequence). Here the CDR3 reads CASSIVAGVYYEQYF. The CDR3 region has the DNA TGTGCCAGTAGTATAGTAGCGGGGGTGTACTACGAGCAGTACTTC.

CDR3 region: CASKPTEGAVGELFF. For the CDR3, the DNA is TGCGCCAGCAAACCCACGGAAGGGGCGGTCGGGGAGCTGTTTTTT. The chain uses TRBV5-1 and TRBJ2-2; D perhaps matches TRBD1 (5 bases). Per germline, CDR1 SGHRS and CDR2 YFSETQ. Trimming took off 6 bases at V and 7 bases at J, with 19 bases between the two ends. This CDR3 contains 15 residues.

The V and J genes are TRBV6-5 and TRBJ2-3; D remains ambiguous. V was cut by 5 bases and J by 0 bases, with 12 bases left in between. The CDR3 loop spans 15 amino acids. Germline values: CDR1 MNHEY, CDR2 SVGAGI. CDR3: CASSRSPLSTDTQYF. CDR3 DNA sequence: TGTGCCAGCAGTCGTAGCCCACTTAGCACAGATACGCAGTATTTT.

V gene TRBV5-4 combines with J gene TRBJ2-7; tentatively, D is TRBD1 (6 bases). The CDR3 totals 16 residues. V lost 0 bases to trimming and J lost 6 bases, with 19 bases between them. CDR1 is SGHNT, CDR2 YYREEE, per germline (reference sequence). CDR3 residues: CASSLAPGHPNSEQYF. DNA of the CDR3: TGTGCCAGCAGCTTGGCCCCGGGACACCCCAACTCCGAGCAGTACTTC. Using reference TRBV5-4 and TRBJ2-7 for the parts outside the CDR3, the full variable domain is ETGVTQSPTHLIKTRGQQVTLRCSSQSGHNTVSWYQQALGQGPQFIFQYYREEENGRGNFPPRFSGLQFPNYSSELNVNALELDDSALYLCASSLAPGHPNSEQYFGPGTRLTVT.

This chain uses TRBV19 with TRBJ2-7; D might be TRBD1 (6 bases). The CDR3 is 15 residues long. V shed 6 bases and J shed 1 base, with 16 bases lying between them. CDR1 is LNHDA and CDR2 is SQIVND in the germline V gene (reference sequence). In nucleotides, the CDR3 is TGTGCCAGTAGCCTACAGGGAGCCCTGTCCTACGAGCAGTACTTC. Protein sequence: CASSLQGALSYEQYF.

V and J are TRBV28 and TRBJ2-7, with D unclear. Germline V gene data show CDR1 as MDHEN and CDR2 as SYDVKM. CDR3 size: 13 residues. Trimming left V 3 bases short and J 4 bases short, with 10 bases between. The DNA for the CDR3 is TGTGCCAGCAGTTTTTCACACCTTTACGAGCAGTACTTC. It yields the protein CASSFSHLYEQYF. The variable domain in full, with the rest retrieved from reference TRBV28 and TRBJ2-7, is DVKVTQSSRYLVKRTGEKVFLECVQDMDHENMFWYRQDPGLGLRLIYFSYDVKMKEKGDIPEGYSVSREKKERFSLILESASTNQTSMYLCASSFSHLYEQYFGPGTRLTVT.

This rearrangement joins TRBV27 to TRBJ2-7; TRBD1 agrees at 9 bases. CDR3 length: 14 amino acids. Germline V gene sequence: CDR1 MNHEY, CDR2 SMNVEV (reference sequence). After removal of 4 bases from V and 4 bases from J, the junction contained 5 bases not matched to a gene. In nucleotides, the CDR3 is TGTGCCAGCAGTTCGGGACAGGGTTCGTACGAGCAGTACTTC. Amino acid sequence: CASSSGQGSYEQYF.

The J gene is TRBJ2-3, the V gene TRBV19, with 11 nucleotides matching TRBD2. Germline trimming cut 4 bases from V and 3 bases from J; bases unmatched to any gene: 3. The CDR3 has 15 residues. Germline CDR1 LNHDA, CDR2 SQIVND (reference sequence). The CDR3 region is CASSKGLAATDTQYF. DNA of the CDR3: TGTGCCAGTAGTAAGGGACTAGCGGCGACAGATACGCAGTATTTT.

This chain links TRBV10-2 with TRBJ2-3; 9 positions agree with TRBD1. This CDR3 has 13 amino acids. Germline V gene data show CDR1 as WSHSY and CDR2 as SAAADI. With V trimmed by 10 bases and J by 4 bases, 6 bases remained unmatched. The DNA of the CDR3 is TGCGCCACCCGGGACAGGGTTGCAGATACGCAGTATTTT. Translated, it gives CATRDRVADTQYF.

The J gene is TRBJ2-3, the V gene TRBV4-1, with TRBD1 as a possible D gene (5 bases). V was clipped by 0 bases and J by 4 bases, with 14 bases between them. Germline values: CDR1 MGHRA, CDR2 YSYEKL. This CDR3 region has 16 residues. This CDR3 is CASSQDTGSLSDTQYF. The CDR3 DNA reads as TGCGCCAGCAGCCAAGATACAGGATCCCTCTCAGATACGCAGTATTTT.

CDR3 bases: TGCGCCAGCAGCCAAGATGCCGGAGCTCCCTACGAGCAGTACTTC. This sequence encodes CASSQDAGAPYEQYF. V is TRBV4-3 and J is TRBJ2-7; D not resolved. Trimming pared 0 bases from V and 2 bases from J, leaving 11 bases between. Germline V lookup: CDR1 LGHNA, CDR2 YSLEER. The CDR3 has 15 residues.

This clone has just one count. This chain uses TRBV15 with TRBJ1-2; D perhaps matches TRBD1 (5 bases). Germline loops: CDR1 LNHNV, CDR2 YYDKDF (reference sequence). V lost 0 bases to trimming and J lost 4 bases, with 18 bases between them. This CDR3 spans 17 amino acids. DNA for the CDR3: TGTGCCACCAGCAGAGAAGGACGGCAGGGTCTGATCTATGGCTACACCTTC. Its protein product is CATSREGRQGLIYGYTF.

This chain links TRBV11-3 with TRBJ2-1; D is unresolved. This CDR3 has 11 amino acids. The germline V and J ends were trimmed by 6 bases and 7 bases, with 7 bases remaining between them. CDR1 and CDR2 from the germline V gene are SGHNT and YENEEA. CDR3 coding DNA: TGTGCCAGCAGTCGCGTGAATGAGCAGTTCTTC. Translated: CASSRVNEQFF.

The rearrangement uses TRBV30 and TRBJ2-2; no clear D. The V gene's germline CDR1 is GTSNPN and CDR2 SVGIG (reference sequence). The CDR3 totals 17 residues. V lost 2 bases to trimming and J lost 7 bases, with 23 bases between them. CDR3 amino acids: CAWSSTGKLLEVGELFF. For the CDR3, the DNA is TGTGCCTGGAGTTCGACCGGAAAATTGCTTGAGGTCGGGGAGCTGTTTTTT.